This entry lists 19 T cell receptor beta chains sequenced from one sample in a study of T cells after yellow fever vaccination. TCRdb reanalysed the 5' RACE reads using MiXCR and keeps one entry per CDR3 protein. Seen here are 350,000 to 550,000 distinct CDR3 sequences, 15% to 20% observed once, and the top ten hold 15% to 20%. Sequencing was performed on PBMCs, taken before the yellow fever booster vaccination. The receptor set was obtained from a young man who received the YFV17D yellow fever vaccine.

V and J are TRBV18 and TRBJ1-2; 7 positions agree with TRBD1. After removal of 3 bases from V and 4 bases from J, the junction contained 8 bases not matched to a gene. The CDR3 is 15 amino acids. Germline assignment: CDR1 KGHSH and CDR2 LQKENI. The CDR3 is CASSPETGASYGYTF. In DNA, the CDR3 is TGTGCCAGCTCACCGGAAACAGGGGCCTCCTATGGCTACACCTTC.

V and J are TRBV20-1 and TRBJ2-1, with 9 bases fitting TRBD2. The V and J ends lost 3 bases and 9 bases, in that order; junction bases with no gene match: 12. The CDR3 runs to 15 residues. The germline gives CDR1 DFQATT, CDR2 SNEGSKA (reference sequence). The CDR3 here is CSASLAARGGLEQFF. CDR3 sequence (DNA): TGCAGTGCTAGTCTCGCGGCGCGGGGGGGCCTTGAGCAGTTCTTC.

This chain links TRBV7-6 with TRBJ2-2, with 11 bases matching TRBD2. CDR1 SGHVS and CDR2 FNYEAQ come from the germline V gene. The CDR3 spans 17 residues. The trim removed 5 bases at V and 6 bases at J, leaving 11 bases unmatched. The CDR3 coding sequence is TGTGCCAGCAGCCCCTTCAATAGCGGGGGGGCCCCCGGGGAGCTGTTTTTT. Translating gives CASSPFNSGGAPGELFF.

This clonotype was counted between two and nine times. The CDR3 reads CASSPRGIYEQYF. The CDR3, as DNA: TGTGCCAGCAGCCCGAGGGGTATCTACGAGCAGTACTTC. The rearrangement uses TRBV7-6 and TRBJ2-7, with D perhaps TRBD1 or TRBD2 (5 bases each). The CDR3 consists of 13 residues. Germline assignment: CDR1 SGHVS and CDR2 FNYEAQ. V lost 5 bases and J 3 bases, leaving 11 bases between the germline ends. Full variable domain (rest looked up from reference TRBV7-6 and TRBJ2-7): GAGVSQSPRYKVTKRGQDVALRCDPISGHVSLYWYRQALGQGPEFLTYFNYEAQQDKSGLPNDRFSAERPEGSISTLTIQRTEQRDSAMYRCASSPRGIYEQYFGPGTRLTVT.

In this sample, this clonotype turned up many times. V is TRBV7-9 and J is TRBJ2-1; D not certain. Trimming removed 6 bases from V and 10 bases from J, with 10 bases in between. The CDR3 is 11 amino acids. In germline, CDR1 is SEHNR, CDR2 FQNEAQ (reference sequence). The chain's CDR3 is CASSFGGEQFF. CDR3 DNA sequence: TGTGCCAGCAGTTTTGGTGGAGAGCAGTTCTTC. Drawing the rest from reference TRBV7-9 and TRBJ2-1, the complete variable domain is DTGVSQNPRHKITKRGQNVTFRCDPISEHNRLYWYRQTLGQGPEFLTYFQNEAQLEKSRLLSDRFSAERPKGSFSTLEIQRTEQGDSAMYLCASSFGGEQFFGPGTRLTVL.

The chain carries TRBV5-1 and TRBJ2-6; D not resolved. The V and J ends lost 0 bases and 3 bases respectively, with 4 bases between them. Germline CDR1 SGHRS, CDR2 YFSETQ. This CDR3 has 14 amino acids. The CDR3: CASSLDFGANVLTF. The CDR3 DNA reads as TGCGCCAGCAGCTTGGATTTTGGGGCCAACGTCCTGACTTTC. Full variable domain (outside the CDR3, taken from reference TRBV5-1 and TRBJ2-6): KAGVTQTPRYLIKTRGQQVTLSCSPISGHRSVSWYQQTPGQGLQFLFEYFSETQRNKGNFPGRFSGRQFSNSRSEMNVSTLELGDSALYLCASSLDFGANVLTFGAGSRLTVL.

This clonotype was observed a handful of times. The limits of the CDR3 on the DNA are not certain, so only TCRdb's listed CDR3 is given. The J gene is TRBJ2-5, the V gene TRBV27; TRBD1, the table's D call, lacks a check against the DNA. Germline V CDR1 and CDR2: MNHEY, SMNVEV (reference sequence). The CDR3 region is 13 residues in length, termini included. CDR3 protein: CASSFGPGETQYF.

The rearrangement uses TRBV18 and TRBJ2-5; D possibly uses TRBD1 or TRBD2 (5 bases each). V was trimmed by 3 bases and J by 4 bases, leaving 15 bases between them. This CDR3 is built from 15 residues. Germline-derived CDR1 and CDR2 are KGHSH and LQKENI. CDR3 DNA: TGTGCCAGCTCACCCGGGACCGGGAAGAGAGAGACCCAGTACTTC. This gives the protein CASSPGTGKRETQYF.

This clonotype was seen a handful of times. At one end, the junction sequence differs from germline, possibly due to a read error. The rearrangement links TRBV5-1 to TRBJ2-7; weak D call: TRBD2 (6 bases). The CDR3 is made up of 11 amino acids. Germline CDR1 reads SGHRS; CDR2 reads YFSETQ. This CDR3 is CASRLEGSQYF. The CDR3, as DNA: TGCGCCAGCAGATTGGAGGGGAGTCAGTACTTC.

This clonotype was picked up a small number of times. CDR3 in DNA: TGTGCCAGCAGTGAAGCCGTAACGGGGAATTCACCCCTCCACTTT. Protein: CASSEAVTGNSPLHF. The rearrangement links TRBV6-1 to TRBJ1-6; D call uncertain. V lost 0 bases and J 7 bases, leaving 10 bases between the germline ends. This CDR3 has 15 residues. Germline CDR1 MNHNS, CDR2 SASEGT.

The chain employs TRBV20-1 and TRBJ1-6; tentatively, D is TRBD1 (5 bases). Germline V gene data show CDR1 as DFQATT and CDR2 as SNEGSKA (reference sequence). V lost 5 bases, J lost 9 bases, and 23 bases lay in between. The CDR3 extends over 16 amino acids. CDR3 DNA: TGCAGTGCTCGTCGTCGGGGCAGGGAGTTTCTTTCACCCCTCCACTTT. This gives the protein CSARRRGREFLSPLHF.

Details on this clonotype: At one boundary the junction diverges from the germline segment, which might be a read error. DNA of the CDR3: TGTGCTAGCAGCCTTACTAGCGGCGATGAGCAGTTCTTC. It codes for CASSLTSGDEQFF. The chain links TRBV7-7 to TRBJ2-1; 8 bases agree with TRBD2. The CDR3 loop spans 13 amino acids. CDR1 is SSHAT and CDR2 is FNYEAQ in the germline V gene (reference sequence).

The sample holds many counts of this clonotype. V usage is TRBV20-1 and J usage is TRBJ2-7; D ambiguous. From germline, CDR1 is DFQATT and CDR2 SNEGSKA (reference sequence). Between the trimmed V and J ends, which lost 0 bases and 3 bases, there was a span of 3 bases. The CDR3 length is 11 residues. This CDR3 reads CSAREGYEQYV. The CDR3, as DNA: TGCAGTGCTAGAGAGGGCTACGAGCAGTACGTC.

This clonotype has a handful of counts. V gene TRBV7-9 combines with J gene TRBJ1-5; 8 bases are shared with TRBD1. The CDR3 spans 17 residues. CDR1 SEHNR and CDR2 FQNEAQ come from the germline V gene (reference sequence). With V trimmed by 5 bases and J by 1 base, 10 bases remained unmatched. The CDR3 DNA sequence: TGTGCCAGCAGCCCCCTGTTAGGACAGGGAAGCAATCAGCCCCAGCATTTT. This codes for CASSPLLGQGSNQPQHF.

The chain links TRBV5-1 to TRBJ1-2; D possibly corresponds to TRBD1 (5 bases). V was shortened by 1 base and J by 0 bases, with 22 bases between the two germline ends. The CDR3 length is 19 residues. Germline CDR1 and CDR2: SGHRS and YFSETQ. CDR3 loop: CASSLPDRSADESNYGYTF. CDR3 nucleotides: TGCGCCAGCAGCTTGCCCGACAGAAGTGCTGATGAGTCTAACTATGGCTACACCTTC.

Ten or more counts support this clonotype. The chain combines TRBV29-1 with TRBJ1-4; a possible D gene is TRBD1 (5 bases). Trimming removed 7 bases at V and 5 bases at J, with 11 bases between. Germline V lookup: CDR1 SQVTM, CDR2 ANQGSEA. CDR3 size: 12 residues. The CDR3 loop is CSASWTNEKLFF. CDR3 DNA sequence: TGCAGCGCCTCATGGACAAATGAAAAACTGTTTTTT.

J is TRBJ2-1 and V is TRBV20-1; D not resolved. The CDR3 runs 12 residues. The V and J ends lost 5 bases and 4 bases respectively, with 9 bases between them. CDR1 is DFQATT and CDR2 is SNEGSKA in the germline V gene (reference sequence). The CDR3 protein is CSAADAYNEQFF. The CDR3 DNA sequence: TGCAGTGCTGCGGACGCTTACAATGAGCAGTTCTTC.

This clonotype was seen more than once but under ten times. V is TRBV11-2 and J is TRBJ1-6, with D possibly being TRBD1 (6 bases). V was pared by 7 bases and J by 4 bases, with 8 bases between. Germline values: CDR1 SGHAT, CDR2 FQNNGV. The CDR3 has 13 amino acids. The CDR3 loop is CASTDRYNSPLHF. CDR3 DNA sequence: TGTGCCAGCACGGACAGATATAATTCACCCCTCCACTTT.

The genes are TRBV4-3 and TRBJ2-4, with D perhaps TRBD2 (5 bases). Trimming removed 0 bases from V and 4 bases from J, with 10 bases in between. CDR3 size: 15 residues. Germline values: CDR1 LGHNA, CDR2 YSLEER. CDR3 residues: CASSQDRGNKNIQYF. CDR3 DNA sequence: TGCGCCAGCAGCCAAGATCGAGGGAATAAAAACATTCAGTACTTC.